This TCR beta chain was profiled in a study of vaccination and CD4 T cells after COVID-19. On the study more broadly: Post-vaccine specimens were obtained a median about 73 days after dose two (range 14 to 241).

Regarding treatment: roughly 11-day PBMC culture with coronavirus spike peptide pools or control peptides (ViraFEST assay). Fresh replacement IL-2 medium substituted for half the medium on days 3 and 7. Of note for this clonotype: Its antigen is undetermined.

The CDR3 is made up of 15 amino acids. Germline V gene data show CDR1 as SGHTA and CDR2 as FQGNSA. V gave up 0 bases and J gave up 1 base, with 9 bases separating them. Scientists ran DNA taken from cultured CD4+ T cells through the Oncomine TCR Beta short-read assay for sequencing. MiXCR, applied by TCRdb to the PCR reads, yields one record per CDR3 protein. Altogether around 15,000 distinct CDR3 sequences are present, roughly two fifths being singletons, with the ten largest covering about 5.6%. Points from the study as a whole: Researchers report that a median about 89% of reactive clones in convalescent patients surfaced only post-vaccination.

This TCR was sampled from a human donor who had recovered from COVID-19. Sequenced here: CD4+ T cells from blood, cultured in vitro, sampled before SARS-CoV-2 vaccination. The genes are TRBV7-2 and TRBJ1-1, with D possibly TRBD1 on 5 matching bases. Here the CDR3 DNA reads TGTGCCAGCAGCTTAGCTGGGACGGGGAACACTGAAGCTTTCTTT. Its protein is CASSLAGTGNTEAFF.